The 4 T cell receptor beta chains below come from one sample, sequenced in a study of OX40 agonist ivuxolimab in advanced cancers. Method: immunoSEQ multiplex PCR; TCRdb's copy keeps in-frame clones and lacks some. Of nearly 110,000 clones listed, just over 90% are singletons. Specimen: CD4+ or CD8+ T cells sorted from blood, collected in a trial of the OX40 agonist ivuxolimab. The receptors were gathered from an adult with an advanced solid tumor such as melanoma, head and neck, liver or kidney cancer.

The chain is built from TRBV7-2 and TRBJ2-2, with TRBD1 matching over 11 bases. The CDR3 is made up of 16 amino acids. V shed 5 bases, J shed 4 bases, and the junction held 6 bases outside the gene matches. Germline CDR1 and CDR2: SGHTA and FQGNSA. For the CDR3, the DNA is TGTGCCAGCAGCGATCCGGGACAGGGGGTCACCGGGGAGCTGTTTTTT. It codes for CASSDPGQGVTGELFF.

The chain joins TRBV27 to TRBJ2-7, with 8 nucleotides matching TRBD1. The CDR3 extends over 15 amino acids. From germline, CDR1 is MNHEY and CDR2 SMNVEV (reference sequence). V lost 8 bases, J lost 0 bases, and 9 bases stayed unmatched. CDR3 amino acids: CASSMRGQGSYEQYF. Written as DNA, the CDR3 is TGTGCCAGCTCTATGCGCGGACAGGGCTCCTACGAGCAGTACTTC.

The rearrangement uses TRBV30 and TRBJ2-3, with 10 bases lining up with TRBD2. Germline V gene lookup returns CDR1 GTSNPN and CDR2 SVGIG (reference sequence). The length of the CDR3 is 16 residues. Trimming took 4 bases from V and 2 from J; bases not matched to a gene: 9. CDR3 protein: CAWNLGLAGDTDTQYF. The CDR3 DNA follows: TGTGCCTGGAACCTTGGCCTAGCGGGGGACACAGATACGCAGTATTTT.

This rearrangement joins TRBV7-2 to TRBJ2-5; TRBD1 matches at 9 bases. V dropped 0 bases and J dropped 5; count of bases not matched to a gene: 4. CDR3 size: 15 residues. Per the germline V gene, CDR1 is SGHTA and CDR2 is FQGNSA. The CDR3 region has the DNA TGTGCCAGCAGCTTAGCGGACAGGGGTCGGGAGACCCAGTACTTC. It yields the protein CASSLADRGRETQYF.